Following are 6 T cell receptor beta chains from one sample sequenced in a study of human T cells and chemical hapten exposure. Time point indicated: patch test 3, about 24 weeks after DPC sensitization. Treatment in this sample: therapeutic diphenylcyclopropenone sensitization with weekly scalp DPC. MiXCR, applied by TCRdb to the RACE reads, yields one record per CDR3 protein. Of over 150,000 distinct CDR3 sequences listed, about 27% are singletons. Material: whole blood, obtained in connection with sensitization to the hapten diphenylcyclopropenone (DPC). Receptor source: a woman aged 18-35 years with alopecia areata. Some clones in this sample may be carry-over from other donors' samples.

This clonotype was observed a few times. The chain combines TRBV4-3 with TRBJ2-4, with 11 bases fitting TRBD1. The V segment lost 0 bases and the J segment 2 bases; nucleotides outside the gene matches: 9. Germline loops: CDR1 LGHNA, CDR2 YSLEER. This CDR3 contains 19 residues. Here the CDR3 reads CASSQDGQGAYQSKNIQYF. CDR3 DNA sequence: TGCGCCAGCAGCCAAGATGGACAGGGGGCATATCAGTCCAAAAACATTCAGTACTTC.

Only a few counts were recorded for this clonotype. Compared with germline, one end of the junction differs, possibly owing to a read error. The chain carries TRBV7-7 and TRBJ1-2; 9 nucleotides agree with TRBD1. This CDR3 comprises 15 residues. Germline V CDR1 and CDR2: SSHAT, FNYEAQ (reference sequence). CDR3: CASSPLTGGSGGYTF. CDR3 coding DNA: TGTGCTAGCAGCCCATTGACAGGGGGAAGCGGGGGCTACACCTTC.

This clonotype was picked up one time. Written as DNA, the CDR3 is TGTGCCACCACATTCAGAGGGCCCAGCTCCTACGAGCAGTACTTC. It specifies CATTFRGPSSYEQYF. The chain couples TRBV27 to TRBJ2-7; D is perhaps TRBD2 (5 bases). CDR1 is MNHEY and CDR2 is SMNVEV in the germline V gene (reference sequence). Trimming left V 10 bases short and J 0 bases short, with 19 bases between. The CDR3 length is 15 residues.

This clonotype was seen only a few times. The chain is built from TRBV27 and TRBJ1-2; weak D call: TRBD1 (5 bases). This CDR3 comprises 15 residues. The germline V gene encodes CDR1 MNHEY and CDR2 SMNVEV (reference sequence). Deletions cut 4 bases from V and 4 bases from J, with 16 bases between. The CDR3 reads CASSSGAANLYGYTF. The DNA of the CDR3 is TGTGCCAGCAGTTCCGGGGCTGCTAACCTCTATGGCTACACCTTC.

This clonotype is a singleton in its sample. The V call is TRBV12-3 or TRBV12-4, the J call TRBJ2-2, with 8 bases lining up with TRBD2. V shed 7 bases, J shed 7 bases, and the junction held 8 bases outside the gene matches. This CDR3 has 14 residues. The CDR3 DNA is TGTGCCAGCATGGGCCGGGGGGGTCGCGGGGAGCTGTTTTTT. Protein product: CASMGRGGRGELFF.

The chain combines TRBV14 with TRBJ2-3; D assignment may be TRBD1 or TRBD2 (5 bases each). V shed 3 bases and J shed 2 bases, with 15 bases lying between them. The CDR3 is made up of 16 amino acids. Germline CDR1 and CDR2: SGHDN and FVKESK. In DNA form, the CDR3 reads TGTGCCAGCAGCCAGGGCCGGGACGCCTTCACAGATACGCAGTATTTT. It translates to CASSQGRDAFTDTQYF.